The clone carrying this T cell receptor (beta chain) was recorded many times. Antigen unknown. The data belong to a study of breast tumors, draining lymph nodes, adjacent tissues. Broader study findings: Tumor TCR diversity was below lymph nodes but above nontumor tissue. Data only fit, rather than demonstrated, lymph node origin of most tumor T cells.

V dropped 6 bases and J dropped 6; count of bases not matched to a gene: 7. This CDR3 has 14 amino acids. Per the germline V gene, CDR1 is SGHTA and CDR2 is FQGNSA. One entry per CDR3 protein results from TCRdb running MiXCR on the multiplex PCR reads. The sample includes 150,000 to 200,000 distinct CDR3 sequences, around a third of them seen just once. Breast cancer patients provided tissue from their axillary draining lymph nodes. The rearrangement joins TRBV7-2 to TRBJ2-2; 7 bases fit TRBD1. The specimen sequenced was axillary lymph node tissue. The TCR was taken from a female donor with breast cancer. Some clones in this sample may be carry-over from other donors' samples. For the CDR3, the DNA is TGTGCCAGCAGAACCTCCGGGACAGCCGGGGAGCTGTTTTTT. This translates into CASRTSGTAGELFF.